Below are 28 T cell receptor beta chains sequenced from a single sample in a study of control samples from healthy donors and cancer patients. Clones were read by immunoSEQ multiplex PCR, and TCRdb kept only the in-frame ones, dropping some. The table has 90,000 or so clones, 85% seen once. The sequencing input was blood. All receptors come from a man younger than 40 in good health.

The chain couples TRBV30 to TRBJ1-5, with a possible D match to TRBD1 (6 bases). This CDR3 contains 17 residues. Germline V gene sequence: CDR1 GTSNPN, CDR2 SVGIG (reference sequence). V lost 0 bases and J lost 6, with 21 bases in between. The CDR3 loop reads CAWSVSPVQGLSQPQHF. CDR3 DNA sequence: TGTGCCTGGAGTGTTTCCCCGGTGCAGGGGCTGAGTCAGCCCCAGCATTTT. Using reference TRBV30 and TRBJ1-5 for the parts outside the CDR3, the full variable domain is SQTIHQWPATLVQPVGSPLSLECTVEGTSNPNLYWYRQAAGRGLQLLFYSVGIGQISSEVPQNLSASRPQDRQFILSSKKLLLSDSGFYLCAWSVSPVQGLSQPQHFGDGTRLSIL.

CDR3 DNA sequence: TGCGCCAGCGGGACGGGGGGCCCGCCAAACATTCAGTACTTC. This codes for CASGTGGPPNIQYF. The V and J genes are TRBV5-1 and TRBJ2-4, with a weak D call TRBD2 (7 bases). V lost 7 bases, J lost 6 bases, and 17 bases lay in between. Germline values: CDR1 SGHRS, CDR2 YFSETQ. The CDR3 consists of 14 residues.

The chain couples TRBV6-1 to TRBJ2-6, with 10 bases aligning to TRBD2. The CDR3 has 17 residues. Germline loops: CDR1 MNHNS, CDR2 SASEGT. The V and J ends lost 4 bases and 1 base, in that order; junction bases with no gene match: 4. The CDR3 DNA reads TGTGCCAGCAGTGTCCAGGGACTAGCGTCTGGGGCCAACGTCCTGACTTTC. Translated, it gives CASSVQGLASGANVLTF.

The rearrangement links TRBV5-5 to TRBJ2-7; TRBD1 or TRBD2 may be the D gene (5 bases each). The ends were cut back, 0 bases at V and 2 bases at J, with 9 bases in the middle. The CDR3 contains 14 residues. Per germline, CDR1 SGHKS and CDR2 YYEKEE (reference sequence). Here the CDR3 DNA reads TGTGCCAGCAGCTTGGAAAGGGACCCCTACGAGCAGTACTTC. Protein sequence: CASSLERDPYEQYF.

This clone was recorded once. The chain has TRBV29-1 and TRBJ1-2; 7 positions agree with TRBD1. The germline V gene has CDR1 SQVTM and CDR2 ANQGSEA. This CDR3 region has 15 residues. V shed 0 bases, J shed 1 base, and the junction held 5 bases outside the gene matches. CDR3 in amino acids: CSVEEGGQNNYGYTF. The CDR3 nucleotides are TGCAGCGTTGAAGAAGGGGGACAGAATAACTATGGCTACACCTTC.

This rearrangement joins TRBV7-2 to TRBJ2-3; D is possibly TRBD2 (5 bases). Trimming removed 4 bases from V and 5 bases from J, with 16 bases in between. CDR1 SGHTA and CDR2 FQGNSA come from the germline V gene. This CDR3 has 15 residues. The CDR3 region is CASSSYPGRQDTQYF. In DNA form, the CDR3 reads TGTGCCAGCAGCTCTTACCCGGGAAGGCAAGATACGCAGTATTTT.

In nucleotides, the CDR3 is TGTGCCAGCAAAAGACAGGAACACTACGAGCAGTACTTC. This codes for CASKRQEHYEQYF. The chain uses TRBV6-5 and TRBJ2-7, with a weak D call TRBD1 (6 bases). V was cut by 7 bases and J by 3 bases, with 13 bases left in between. Germline V gene sequence: CDR1 MNHEY, CDR2 SVGAGI. CDR3 length equals 13 residues.

The genes are TRBV12-5 and TRBJ2-2; D might be TRBD2 (7 bases). V was shortened by 6 bases and J by 0 bases, with 11 bases between the two germline ends. The CDR3 totals 15 residues. Looked up from germline, CDR1 is LGHNT and CDR2 is FRNRAP. The DNA of the CDR3 is TGTGCTAGTGGCGCGGGGGCCGCGAACACCGGGGAGCTGTTTTTT. It codes for CASGAGAANTGELFF.

This clone was seen more than once but under ten times. This chain joins TRBV6-1 and TRBJ2-7; 7 nucleotides line up with TRBD1. This CDR3 has 14 residues. Germline loops: CDR1 MNHNS, CDR2 SASEGT. J was trimmed by 1 base and V by 2 bases; bases with no gene match: 2. CDR3 coding DNA: TGTGCCAGCAGTGAACAGGGGGTTTCCTACGAGCAGTACTTC. This translates into CASSEQGVSYEQYF.

This chain links TRBV6-1 with TRBJ2-1; 8 nucleotides agree with TRBD2. CDR3 length: 15 amino acids. Looked up from germline, CDR1 is MNHNS and CDR2 is SASEGT. Trimming removed 2 bases from V and 2 bases from J; junction bases left unmatched: 2. The CDR3 coding sequence is TGTGCCAGCAGTGAACTGCGGGGGGCCTACAATGAGCAGTTCTTC. Translating it yields CASSELRGAYNEQFF.

This chain uses TRBV3-1 (or the pseudogene TRBV3-2) with TRBJ1-1, with D maybe TRBD1 (6 bases). Deletions cut 5 bases from V and 12 bases from J, with 16 bases between. The CDR3 runs to 12 residues. CDR1 and CDR2 from the germline V gene are LGHDT and YNNKEL (reference sequence). The CDR3 loop is CASSTNGGRPFF. The CDR3 nucleotides are TGTGCCAGCAGCACGAACGGGGGCCGGCCTTTCTTT.

The V and J genes are TRBV6-1 and TRBJ2-1; 8 nucleotides agree with TRBD1. CDR1 and CDR2 (germline): MNHNS, SASEGT. The CDR3 spans 14 residues. V lost 1 base to trimming and J lost 4 bases; unmatched junction nucleotides: 0. Here the CDR3 DNA reads TGTGCCAGCAGTGAAGGGACAGGGTACAATGAGCAGTTCTTC. It codes for CASSEGTGYNEQFF.

This clone has only one observation. V gene TRBV5-1 combines with J gene TRBJ2-5, with 10 bases that match TRBD2. Losses at the gene ends were 0 bases for V and 1 base for J; bases not matched to a gene: 3. CDR3 length equals 16 residues. Germline loops: CDR1 SGHRS, CDR2 YFSETQ. CDR3 residues: CASSLGGLAVQETQYF. CDR3 DNA: TGCGCCAGCAGCTTGGGAGGACTAGCGGTCCAAGAGACCCAGTACTTC.

The V call is TRBV10-1, the J call TRBJ2-3, with D perhaps being TRBD1 or TRBD2 (6 bases each). CDR3 length: 17 residues. V was shortened by 4 bases and J by 2 bases, with 19 bases between the two germline ends. The V gene's germline CDR1 is WNHNN and CDR2 SYGVQD (reference sequence). DNA for the CDR3: TGCGCCAGCAGTGGTAGAGCCCCGGGGGCCTTCACAGATACGCAGTATTTT. Encoded protein: CASSGRAPGAFTDTQYF.

The rearrangement uses TRBV9 and TRBJ2-7, with TRBD1 matching 7 bases. With 2 bases clipped from V and 2 bases from J, the junction kept 4 bases outside the gene matches. The CDR3 consists of 14 residues. Germline CDR1 SGDLS, CDR2 YYNGEE. CDR3 region: CASSVQGDTYEQYF. The CDR3 DNA reads as TGTGCCAGCAGCGTCCAGGGGGATACCTACGAGCAGTACTTC.

This clone is a singleton in its sample. The CDR3 protein is CASSLAGATGELFF. In DNA form, the CDR3 reads TGTGCCAGCAGCTTAGCGGGGGCAACCGGGGAGCTGTTTTTT. The rearrangement joins TRBV7-9 to TRBJ2-2; perhaps TRBD1 as D (6 bases). V was shortened by 0 bases and J by 5 bases, with 7 bases between the two germline ends. Germline assignment: CDR1 SEHNR and CDR2 FQNEAQ (reference sequence). CDR3 size: 14 residues.

A word on this clone: The same CDR3 is also encoded by other DNA sequences in this sample. The rearrangement joins TRBV5-1 to TRBJ2-5, with D possibly matching TRBD1 (6 bases). The ends were cut back, 4 bases at V and 5 bases at J, with 12 bases in the middle. The CDR3 has 13 residues. The germline gives CDR1 SGHRS, CDR2 YFSETQ. This chain's CDR3 is CASSVQGTETQYF. DNA for the CDR3: TGCGCCAGCAGCGTACAGGGTACGGAGACCCAGTACTTC.

The rearrangement links TRBV19 to TRBJ1-2; D not certain. With 7 bases removed from V and 1 base from J, the gap between germline ends came to 10 bases. The germline V gene encodes CDR1 LNHDA and CDR2 SQIVND (reference sequence). The CDR3 is 13 amino acids. CDR3 coding DNA: TGTGCCAGTACTCCCGCTATTAACTATGGCTACACCTTC. It is translated as CASTPAINYGYTF. The full variable domain, its missing parts supplied by reference TRBV19 and TRBJ1-2, is DGGITQSPKYLFRKEGQNVTLSCEQNLNHDAMYWYRQDPGQGLRLIYYSQIVNDFQKGDIAEGYSVSREKKESFPLTVTSAQKNPTAFYLCASTPAINYGYTFGSGTRLTVV.

V gene TRBV28 combines with J gene TRBJ1-6, with TRBD1 matching over 7 bases. Losses at the gene ends were 6 bases for V and 7 bases for J; bases not matched to a gene: 9. Per germline, CDR1 MDHEN and CDR2 SYDVKM. The CDR3 runs to 15 residues. The DNA for the CDR3 is TGTGCCAGCAGCCGAGGGACAGTCTTCAATTCACCCCTCCACTTT. It is translated as CASSRGTVFNSPLHF.

J is TRBJ1-5 and V is TRBV12-3 or TRBV12-4, with D hard to call. Trimming cost V 0 bases and J 7 bases, with 4 bases left between them. The CDR3 is 12 amino acids. CDR3 in amino acids: CASSLARQPQHF. The CDR3 DNA follows: TGTGCCAGCAGTTTAGCCAGGCAGCCCCAGCATTTT.

This sequence joins TRBV29-1 and TRBJ2-3; D may be TRBD1 (5 bases). V lost 3 bases and J 2 bases, leaving 12 bases between the germline ends. Germline V gene data show CDR1 as SQVTM and CDR2 as ANQGSEA. This CDR3 contains 14 residues. The CDR3 loop is CSVDGQGFTDTQYF. CDR3 in DNA: TGCAGCGTTGACGGGCAGGGATTCACAGATACGCAGTATTTT.

In its sample, this clone was seen once. The chain has TRBV5-1 and TRBJ2-5, with 8 bases aligning to TRBD1. Germline CDR1 SGHRS, CDR2 YFSETQ. J gave up 2 bases and V 4 bases, and 7 bases lay outside the gene matches. The CDR3 has 15 residues. The CDR3 protein is CASSPDRVGQETQYF. Here the CDR3 DNA reads TGCGCCAGCAGCCCGGACAGGGTGGGGCAAGAGACCCAGTACTTC.

In its sample, this clone was seen once. The chain carries TRBV12-5 and TRBJ2-7, with 7 bases lining up with TRBD1. CDR3 length: 14 amino acids. V shed 4 bases and J 0 bases; nucleotides not matched to a gene: 3. Per germline, CDR1 LGHNT and CDR2 FRNRAP. The CDR3 DNA is TGTGCTAGTGGTTCGACAGGGATCTCCTACGAGCAGTACTTC. Its translation: CASGSTGISYEQYF.

V usage is TRBV9 and J usage is TRBJ1-6; D call uncertain. V gave up 0 bases and J gave up 7 bases, with 5 bases separating them. Germline loops: CDR1 SGDLS, CDR2 YYNGEE. The CDR3 is made up of 13 amino acids. The CDR3 region is CASSVAENSPLHF. In nucleotides, the CDR3 is TGTGCCAGCAGCGTAGCGGAAAATTCACCCCTCCACTTT.

The chain couples TRBV4-2 to TRBJ2-3; D is perhaps TRBD1 (5 bases). The length of the CDR3 is 15 residues. Deletions cut 0 bases from V and 7 bases from J, with 14 bases between. Germline V gene lookup returns CDR1 LGHNA and CDR2 YNFKEQ. The DNA for the CDR3 is TGTGCCAGCAGCCAAGAGCAGGGCCCCCTAAATACGCAGTATTTT. Its protein is CASSQEQGPLNTQYF.

V gene TRBV28 combines with J gene TRBJ1-5; 9 bases agree with TRBD1. CDR1 and CDR2 from the germline V gene are MDHEN and SYDVKM. The CDR3 is 13 residues long. The V segment lost 8 bases and the J segment 6 bases; nucleotides outside the gene matches: 5. This CDR3 reads CASWGQGTQPQHF. Here the CDR3 DNA reads TGTGCCAGCTGGGGACAGGGAACTCAGCCCCAGCATTTT.

This clone was detected a few times. V usage is TRBV6-2 or TRBV6-3 and J usage is TRBJ2-7, with D perhaps matching TRBD1 (5 bases). Germline V CDR1 and CDR2: MNHEY, SVGEGT. V was trimmed by 2 bases and J by 4 bases, leaving 9 bases between them. The CDR3 consists of 13 residues. Here the CDR3 DNA reads TGTGCCAGCAGTTACACGACAGAATACGAGCAGTACTTC. Translation: CASSYTTEYEQYF.

This chain links TRBV12-5 with TRBJ2-6, with D maybe TRBD1 (5 bases). V was trimmed by 9 bases and J by 0 bases, leaving 15 bases between them. Germline CDR1 reads LGHNT; CDR2 reads FRNRAP. The CDR3 sequence is 16 residues long. CDR3 bases: TGTGCTAGCCAGACAGTCGGGCTCTCTGGGGCCAACGTCCTGACTTTC. As protein: CASQTVGLSGANVLTF.